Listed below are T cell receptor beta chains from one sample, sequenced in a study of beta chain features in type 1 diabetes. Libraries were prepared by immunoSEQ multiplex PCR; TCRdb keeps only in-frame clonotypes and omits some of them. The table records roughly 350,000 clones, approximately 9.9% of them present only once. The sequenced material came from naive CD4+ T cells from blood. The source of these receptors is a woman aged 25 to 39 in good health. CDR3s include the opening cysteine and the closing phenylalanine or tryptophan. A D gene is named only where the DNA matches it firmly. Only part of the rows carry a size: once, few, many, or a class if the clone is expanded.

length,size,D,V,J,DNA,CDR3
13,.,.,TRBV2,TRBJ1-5,TGTGCCAGCAGTGCTGGGGGCGATCAGCCCCAGCATTTT,CASSAGGDQPQHF
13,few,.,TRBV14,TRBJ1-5,TGTGCCAGCAGCCGCAGTAGCAATCAGCCCCAGCATTTT,CASSRSSNQPQHF
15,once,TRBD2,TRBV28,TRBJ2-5,TGTGCCAGCAAGCCCGCGGGACTAACTCAAGAGACCCAGTACTTC,CASKPAGLTQETQYF
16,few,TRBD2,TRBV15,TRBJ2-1,TGTGCCACCAGCAGAGGTAGCGGGAGCTCCTACAATGAGCAGTTCTTC,CATSRGSGSSYNEQFF
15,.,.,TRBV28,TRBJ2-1,TGTGCCAGCAGTTCCGGGACACTACTCTACAATGAGCAGTTCTTC,CASSSGTLLYNEQFF
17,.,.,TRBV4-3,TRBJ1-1,TGCGCCAGCAGCCAAGAACCGCTCCTCCTAGGTGACACTGAAGCTTTCTTT,CASSQEPLLLGDTEAFF
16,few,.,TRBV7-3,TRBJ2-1,TGTGCCAGCAGCTTACTGCGGGGACGGGCTGGCGATGAGCAGTTCTTC,CASSLLRGRAGDEQFF
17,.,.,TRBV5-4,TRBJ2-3,TGTGCCAGCAGCTTGGACGGAGTTGGAACTAGCACAGATACGCAGTATTTT,CASSLDGVGTSTDTQYF
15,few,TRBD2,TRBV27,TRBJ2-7,TGTGCCAGCAGTTTTGGGGCGGGAGGGCCCTACGAGCAGTACTTC,CASSFGAGGPYEQYF
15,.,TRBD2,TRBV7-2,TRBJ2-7,TGTGCCAGCAGCCGAGCTAAGCGGGGGCGAGACGAGCAGTACTTC,CASSRAKRGRDEQYF
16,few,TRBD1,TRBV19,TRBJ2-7,TGTGCCAGTAGTACGAAGCCGGGACAGGGGAGCTACGAGCAGTACTTC,CASSTKPGQGSYEQYF
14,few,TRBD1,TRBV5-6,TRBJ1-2,TGTGCCAGCAGCTTCCGGGACAGGGACTATGGCTACACCTTC,CASSFRDRDYGYTF
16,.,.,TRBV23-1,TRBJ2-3,TGCGCCAGCAGTCATTGGGAACAGGGTGTCTCAGATACGCAGTATTTT,CASSHWEQGVSDTQYF